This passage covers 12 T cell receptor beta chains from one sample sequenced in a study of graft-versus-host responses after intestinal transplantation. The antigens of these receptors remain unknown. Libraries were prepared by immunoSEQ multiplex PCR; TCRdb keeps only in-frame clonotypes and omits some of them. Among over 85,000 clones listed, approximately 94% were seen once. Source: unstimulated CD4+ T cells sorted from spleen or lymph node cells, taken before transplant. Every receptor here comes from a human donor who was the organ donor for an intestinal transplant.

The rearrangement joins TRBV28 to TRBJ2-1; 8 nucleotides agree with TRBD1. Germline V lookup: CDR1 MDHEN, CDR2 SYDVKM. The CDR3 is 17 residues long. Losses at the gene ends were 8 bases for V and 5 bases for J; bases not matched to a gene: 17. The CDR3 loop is CASPGAGGFETNNEQFF. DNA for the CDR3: TGTGCCAGCCCCGGGGCAGGGGGCTTTGAAACAAACAATGAGCAGTTCTTC.

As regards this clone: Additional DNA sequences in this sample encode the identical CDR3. The CDR3 is CASSRNTGELFF. The CDR3 DNA follows: TGTGCCAGCAGCAGGAACACCGGGGAGCTGTTTTTT. V usage is TRBV5-4 and J usage is TRBJ2-2; D unclear. The CDR3 spans 12 residues. Between the trimmed V and J ends, which lost 4 bases and 1 base, there was a span of 2 bases. Looked up from germline, CDR1 is SGHNT and CDR2 is YYREEE (reference sequence).

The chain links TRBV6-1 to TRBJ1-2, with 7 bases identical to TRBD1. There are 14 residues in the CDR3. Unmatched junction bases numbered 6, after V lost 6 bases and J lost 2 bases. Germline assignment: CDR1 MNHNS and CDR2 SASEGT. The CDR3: CASRQTGANYGYTF. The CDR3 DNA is TGTGCCAGCAGACAAACAGGGGCGAACTATGGCTACACCTTC.

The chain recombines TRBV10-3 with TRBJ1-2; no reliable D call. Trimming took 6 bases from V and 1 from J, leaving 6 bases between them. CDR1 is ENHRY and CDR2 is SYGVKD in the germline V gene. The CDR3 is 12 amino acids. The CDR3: CAISRNNYGYTF. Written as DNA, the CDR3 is TGTGCCATCAGCCGTAATAACTATGGCTACACCTTC.

CDR3 loop: CASSPTPGGGNTIYF. The CDR3 nucleotides are TGTGCCAGCAGCCCAACGCCGGGGGGGGGAAACACCATATATTTT. This chain uses TRBV11-2 with TRBJ1-3; TRBD1 might be the D (5 bases). Germline loops: CDR1 SGHAT, CDR2 FQNNGV. V was pared by 5 bases and J by 4 bases, with 15 bases between. The CDR3 spans 15 residues.

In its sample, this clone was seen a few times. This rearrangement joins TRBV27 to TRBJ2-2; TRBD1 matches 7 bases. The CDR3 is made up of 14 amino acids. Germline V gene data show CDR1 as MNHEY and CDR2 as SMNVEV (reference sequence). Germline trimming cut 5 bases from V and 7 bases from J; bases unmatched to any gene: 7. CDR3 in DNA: TGTGCCAGCAGTGAGGGGGCAATCAGCGGGGAGCTGTTTTTT. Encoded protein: CASSEGAISGELFF.

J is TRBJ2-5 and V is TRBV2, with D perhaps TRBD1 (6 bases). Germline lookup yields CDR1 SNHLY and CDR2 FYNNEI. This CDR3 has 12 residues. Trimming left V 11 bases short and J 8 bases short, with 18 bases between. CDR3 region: CAGRLQQGTQYF. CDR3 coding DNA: TGTGCCGGACGTTTGCAACAGGGCACCCAGTACTTC.

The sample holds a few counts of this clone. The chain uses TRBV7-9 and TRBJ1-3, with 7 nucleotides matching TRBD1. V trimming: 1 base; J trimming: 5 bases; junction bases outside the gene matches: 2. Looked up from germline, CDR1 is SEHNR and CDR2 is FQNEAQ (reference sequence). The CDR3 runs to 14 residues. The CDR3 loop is CASSLETGRNTIYF. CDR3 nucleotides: TGTGCCAGCAGCTTAGAGACAGGGAGAAACACCATATATTTT.

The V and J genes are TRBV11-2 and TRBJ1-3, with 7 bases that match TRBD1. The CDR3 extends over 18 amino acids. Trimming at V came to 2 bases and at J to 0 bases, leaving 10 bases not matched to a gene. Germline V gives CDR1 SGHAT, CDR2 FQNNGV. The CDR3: CASSLRAAGGDSGNTIYF. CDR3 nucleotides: TGTGCCAGCAGCTTAAGGGCGGCAGGGGGTGACTCTGGAAACACCATATATTTT.

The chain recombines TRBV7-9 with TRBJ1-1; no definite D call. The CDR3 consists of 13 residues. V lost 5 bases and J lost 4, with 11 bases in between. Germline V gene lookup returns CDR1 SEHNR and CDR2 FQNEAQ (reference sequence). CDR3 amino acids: CASSPSRRTEAFF. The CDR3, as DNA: TGTGCCAGCAGCCCCAGTAGGCGCACTGAAGCTTTCTTT.

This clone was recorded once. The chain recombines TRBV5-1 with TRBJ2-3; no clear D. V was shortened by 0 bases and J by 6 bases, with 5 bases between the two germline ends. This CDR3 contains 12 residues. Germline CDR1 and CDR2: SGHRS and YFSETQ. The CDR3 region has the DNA TGCGCCAGCAGCTTGGTGAGGGATACGCAGTATTTT. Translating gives CASSLVRDTQYF.

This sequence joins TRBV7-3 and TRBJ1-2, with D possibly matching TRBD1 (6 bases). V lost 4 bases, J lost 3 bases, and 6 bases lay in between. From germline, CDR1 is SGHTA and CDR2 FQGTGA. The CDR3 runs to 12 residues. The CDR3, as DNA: TGTGCCAGCAGCTGGACAGACTATGGCTACACCTTC. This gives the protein CASSWTDYGYTF.